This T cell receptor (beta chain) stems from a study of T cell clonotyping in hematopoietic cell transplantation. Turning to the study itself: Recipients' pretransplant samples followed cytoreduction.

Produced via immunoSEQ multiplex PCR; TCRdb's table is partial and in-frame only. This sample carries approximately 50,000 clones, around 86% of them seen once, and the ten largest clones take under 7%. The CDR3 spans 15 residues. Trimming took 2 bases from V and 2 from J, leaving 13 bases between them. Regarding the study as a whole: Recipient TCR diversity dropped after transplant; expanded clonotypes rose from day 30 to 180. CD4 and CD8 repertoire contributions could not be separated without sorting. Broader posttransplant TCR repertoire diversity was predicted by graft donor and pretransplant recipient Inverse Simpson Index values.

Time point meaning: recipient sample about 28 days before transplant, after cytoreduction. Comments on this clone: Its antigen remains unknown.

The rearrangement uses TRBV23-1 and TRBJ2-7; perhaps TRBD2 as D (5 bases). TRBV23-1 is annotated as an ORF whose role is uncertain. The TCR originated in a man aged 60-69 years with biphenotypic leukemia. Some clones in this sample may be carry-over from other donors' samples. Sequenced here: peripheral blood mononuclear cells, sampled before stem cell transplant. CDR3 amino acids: CASSQLRGFPYEQYF. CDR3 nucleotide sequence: TGCGCCAGCAGTCAACTTCGGGGTTTTCCCTACGAGCAGTACTTC.